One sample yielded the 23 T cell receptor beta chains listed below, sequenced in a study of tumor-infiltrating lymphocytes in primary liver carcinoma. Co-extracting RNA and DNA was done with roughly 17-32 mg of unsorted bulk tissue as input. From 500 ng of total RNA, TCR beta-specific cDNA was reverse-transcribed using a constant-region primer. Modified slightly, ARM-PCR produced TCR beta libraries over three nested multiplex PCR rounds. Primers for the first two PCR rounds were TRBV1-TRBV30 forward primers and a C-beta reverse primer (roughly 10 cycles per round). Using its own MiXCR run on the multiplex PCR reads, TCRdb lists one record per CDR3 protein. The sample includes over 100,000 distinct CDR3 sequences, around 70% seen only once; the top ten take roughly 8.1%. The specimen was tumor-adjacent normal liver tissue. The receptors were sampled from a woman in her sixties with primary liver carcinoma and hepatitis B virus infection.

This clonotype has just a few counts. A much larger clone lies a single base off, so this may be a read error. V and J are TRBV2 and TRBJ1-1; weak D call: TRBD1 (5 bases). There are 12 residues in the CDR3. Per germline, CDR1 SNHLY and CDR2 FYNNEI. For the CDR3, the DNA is TGTGCCAGCACGCGGGACGGCACTGAAGCTCTCTTT. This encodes CASTRDGTEALF.

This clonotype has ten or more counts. CDR3 loop: CASSLGDRDDNEQFF. Written as DNA, the CDR3 is TGCGCCAGCAGCCTAGGGGACAGGGACGACAATGAGCAGTTCTTC. This rearrangement joins TRBV5-1 to TRBJ2-1; 9 nucleotides match TRBD1. Germline-derived CDR1 and CDR2 are SGHRS and YFSETQ. J was trimmed by 5 bases and V by 4 bases; bases with no gene match: 7. CDR3 length: 15 amino acids. The complete variable domain, with remaining parts taken from reference TRBV5-1 and TRBJ2-1, reads KAGVTQTPRYLIKTRGQQVTLSCSPISGHRSVSWYQQTPGQGLQFLFEYFSETQRNKGNFPGRFSGRQFSNSRSEMNVSTLELGDSALYLCASSLGDRDDNEQFFGPGTRLTVL.

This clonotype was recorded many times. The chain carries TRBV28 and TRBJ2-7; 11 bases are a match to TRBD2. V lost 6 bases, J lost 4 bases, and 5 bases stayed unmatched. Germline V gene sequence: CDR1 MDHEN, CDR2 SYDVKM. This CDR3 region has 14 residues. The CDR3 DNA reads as TGTGCCAGCAGCCCATTAGCGGGAGGGTACGAGCAGTACTTC. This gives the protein CASSPLAGGYEQYF.

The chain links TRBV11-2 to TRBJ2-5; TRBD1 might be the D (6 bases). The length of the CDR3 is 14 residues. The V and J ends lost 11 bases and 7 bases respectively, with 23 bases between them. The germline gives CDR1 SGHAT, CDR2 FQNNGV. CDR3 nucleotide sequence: TGTGCCCGCGGCCAGGGACATGGTAAAGTGACCCAGTACTTC. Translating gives CARGQGHGKVTQYF.

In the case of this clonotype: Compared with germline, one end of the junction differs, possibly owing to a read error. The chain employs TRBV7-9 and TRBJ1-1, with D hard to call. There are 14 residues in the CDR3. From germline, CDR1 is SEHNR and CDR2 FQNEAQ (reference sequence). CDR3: CASSFVNENTEAFF. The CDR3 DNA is TGTGCCAGCAGCTTTGTGAACGAGAACACCGAAGCTTTCTTT.

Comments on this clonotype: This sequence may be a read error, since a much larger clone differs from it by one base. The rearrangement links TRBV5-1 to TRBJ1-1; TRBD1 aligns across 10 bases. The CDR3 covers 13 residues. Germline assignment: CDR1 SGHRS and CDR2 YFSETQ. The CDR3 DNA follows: TGCGCCTGCAGCTATGACAGGGGGCCTGAAGCTTTCTTT. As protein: CACSYDRGPEAFF.

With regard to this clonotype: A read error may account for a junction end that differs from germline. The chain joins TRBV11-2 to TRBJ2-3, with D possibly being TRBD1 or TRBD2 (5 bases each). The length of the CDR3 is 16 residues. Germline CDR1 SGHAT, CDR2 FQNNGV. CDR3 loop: CASSRGDRTNTDTHYF. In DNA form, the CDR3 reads TGCGCCAGCAGTCGAGGGGACCGTACTAACACAGATACGCACTATTTT.

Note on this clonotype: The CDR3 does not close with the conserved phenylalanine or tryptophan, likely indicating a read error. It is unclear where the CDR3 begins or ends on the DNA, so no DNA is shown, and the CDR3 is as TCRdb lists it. CDR3 in amino acids: CASSYRGDRAEALY. The chain links TRBV6-2 or TRBV6-3 to TRBJ1-1. CDR1 MNHEY and CDR2 SVGEGT come from the germline V gene. The CDR3 numbers 14 amino acids, ends counted.

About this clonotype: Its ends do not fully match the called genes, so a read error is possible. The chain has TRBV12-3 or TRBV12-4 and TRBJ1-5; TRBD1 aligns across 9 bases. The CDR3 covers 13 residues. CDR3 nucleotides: TGTGTCAGCAGTGGGACAGGGAATCAGCACAAGCATTTT. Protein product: CVSSGTGNQHKHF.

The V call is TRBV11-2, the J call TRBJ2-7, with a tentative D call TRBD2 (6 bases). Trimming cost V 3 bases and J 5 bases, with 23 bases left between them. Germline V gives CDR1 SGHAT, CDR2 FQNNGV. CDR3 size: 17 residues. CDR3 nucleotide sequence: TGTGCCAGCAGCTTGGATCTCCCTAGCAGGAGGGACCACGAGCAGTACTTC. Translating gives CASSLDLPSRRDHEQYF. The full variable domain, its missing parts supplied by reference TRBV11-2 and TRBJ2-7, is EAGVAQSPRYKIIEKRQSVAFWCNPISGHATLYWYQQILGQGPKLLIQFQNNGVVDDSQLPKDRFSAERLKGVDSTLKIQPAKLEDSAVYLCASSLDLPSRRDHEQYFGPGTRLTVT.

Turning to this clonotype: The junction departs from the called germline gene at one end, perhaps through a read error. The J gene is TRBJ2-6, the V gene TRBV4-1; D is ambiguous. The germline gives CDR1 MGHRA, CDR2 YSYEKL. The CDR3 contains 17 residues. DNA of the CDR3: TGCGCCAGCAGTCAAGATCCACAAGGCTCTGGGGCCAACGTCCTGACTTTC. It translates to CASSQDPQGSGANVLTF.

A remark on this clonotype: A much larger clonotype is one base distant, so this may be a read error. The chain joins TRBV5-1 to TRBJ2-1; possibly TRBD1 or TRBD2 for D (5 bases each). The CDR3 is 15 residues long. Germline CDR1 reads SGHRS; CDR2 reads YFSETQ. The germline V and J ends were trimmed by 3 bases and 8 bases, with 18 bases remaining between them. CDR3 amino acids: CASSSRGLEEDEQFF. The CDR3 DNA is TGCGCCAGCAGCTCCCGGGGCCTTGAAGAGGATGAGCAGTTCTTC.

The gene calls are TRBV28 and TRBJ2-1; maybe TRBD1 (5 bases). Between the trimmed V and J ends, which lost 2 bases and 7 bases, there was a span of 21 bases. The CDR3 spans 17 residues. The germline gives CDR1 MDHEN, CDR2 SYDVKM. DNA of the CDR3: TGTGCCAGCAGTTTAGTTTTAAGGAACAGGCAATATAATGAGCAGTTCTTC. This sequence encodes CASSLVLRNRQYNEQFF.

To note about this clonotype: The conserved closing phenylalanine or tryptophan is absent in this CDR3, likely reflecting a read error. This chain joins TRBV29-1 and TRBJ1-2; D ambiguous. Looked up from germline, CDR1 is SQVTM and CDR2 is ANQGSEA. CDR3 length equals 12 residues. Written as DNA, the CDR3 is TGTAGCGTTGAGGGAGGAAATGATGGCTACACCTTA. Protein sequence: CSVEGGNDGYTL.

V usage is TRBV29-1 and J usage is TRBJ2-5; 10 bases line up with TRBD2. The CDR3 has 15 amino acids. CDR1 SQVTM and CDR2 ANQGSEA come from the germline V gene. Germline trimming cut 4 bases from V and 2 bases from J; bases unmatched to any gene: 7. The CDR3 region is CSVGLSGRGQETQYF. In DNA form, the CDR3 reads TGCAGCGTTGGATTGAGCGGGAGGGGACAAGAGACCCAGTACTTC.

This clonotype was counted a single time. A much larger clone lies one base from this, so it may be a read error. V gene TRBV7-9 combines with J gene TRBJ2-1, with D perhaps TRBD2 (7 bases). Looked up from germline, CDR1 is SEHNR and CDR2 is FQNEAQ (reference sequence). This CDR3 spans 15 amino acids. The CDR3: CASSLGSGGFNGQFF. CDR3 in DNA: TGTGCCAGCAGCTTAGGCTCGGGGGGCTTCAATGGGCAGTTCTTC.

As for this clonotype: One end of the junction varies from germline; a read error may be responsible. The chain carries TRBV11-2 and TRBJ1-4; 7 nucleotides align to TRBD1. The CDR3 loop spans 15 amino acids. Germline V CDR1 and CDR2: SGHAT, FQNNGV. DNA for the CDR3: TGTGCCGGCAGCTTTACGGGACAGAAAAATGAAAAATTGTTTTTT. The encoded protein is CAGSFTGQKNEKLFF.

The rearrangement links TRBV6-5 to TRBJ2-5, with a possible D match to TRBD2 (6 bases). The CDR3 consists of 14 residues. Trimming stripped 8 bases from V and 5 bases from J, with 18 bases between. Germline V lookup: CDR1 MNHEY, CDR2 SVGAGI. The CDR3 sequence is CASRRAQVTETQYF. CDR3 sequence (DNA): TGTGCCAGCCGGAGGGCGCAGGTAACGGAGACCCAGTACTTC.

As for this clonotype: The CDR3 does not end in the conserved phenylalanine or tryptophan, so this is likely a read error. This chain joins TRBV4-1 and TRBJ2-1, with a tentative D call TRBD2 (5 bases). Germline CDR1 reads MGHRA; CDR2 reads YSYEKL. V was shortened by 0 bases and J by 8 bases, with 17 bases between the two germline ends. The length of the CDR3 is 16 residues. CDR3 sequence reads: CASSQDVGWESDEQFY. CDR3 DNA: TGCGCCAGCAGCCAAGATGTAGGGTGGGAGTCCGATGAGCAGTTCTAC.

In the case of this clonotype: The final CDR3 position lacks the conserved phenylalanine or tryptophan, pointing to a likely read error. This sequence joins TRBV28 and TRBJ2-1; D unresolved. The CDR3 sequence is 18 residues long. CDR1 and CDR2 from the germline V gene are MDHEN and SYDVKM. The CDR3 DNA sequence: TGTGCTAGCAGTTACCTTCTGCTCGACACCGATACCTACAATGAGCAGTTCTCC. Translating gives CASSYLLLDTDTYNEQFS.

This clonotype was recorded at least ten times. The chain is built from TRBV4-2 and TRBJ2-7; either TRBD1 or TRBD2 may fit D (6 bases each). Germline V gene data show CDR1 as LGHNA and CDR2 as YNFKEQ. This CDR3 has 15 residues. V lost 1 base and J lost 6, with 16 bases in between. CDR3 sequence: CASSQAQGWRGEQYF. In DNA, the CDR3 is TGTGCCAGCAGCCAAGCCCAGGGGTGGAGGGGCGAGCAGTACTTC.

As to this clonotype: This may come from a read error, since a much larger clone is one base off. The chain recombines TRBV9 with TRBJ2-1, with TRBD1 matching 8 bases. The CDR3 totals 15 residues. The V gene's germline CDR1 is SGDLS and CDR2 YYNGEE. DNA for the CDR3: TGTGCCAGCAGCGTATCAGGACAGGGCTACAGTGAGCAGTTCTTC. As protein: CASSVSGQGYSEQFF.

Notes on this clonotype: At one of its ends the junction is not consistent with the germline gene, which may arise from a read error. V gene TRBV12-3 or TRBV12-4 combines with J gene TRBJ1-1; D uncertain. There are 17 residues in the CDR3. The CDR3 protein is CTSSLAWGEGLNTEAFF. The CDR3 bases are TGTACCAGCAGTTTGGCTTGGGGAGAGGGCCTGAACACTGAAGCTTTCTTT.